The 10 T cell receptor beta chains in this list originate from one sample, sequenced in a study of blood T cell repertoires in COVID-19. Generated by immunoSEQ multiplex PCR, the TCRdb table keeps only in-frame clones and is missing some. This repertoire shows approximately 81,000 clones, around 80% found once; its top ten account for 7% to 9%. The specimen was peripheral blood. The receptors originated from a human donor in a cohort sampled during active COVID-19.

V and J are TRBV7-3 and TRBJ2-7, with D tentatively TRBD2 (5 bases). The CDR3 length is 16 residues. V lost 5 bases to trimming and J lost 0 bases, with 17 bases between them. Germline values: CDR1 SGHTA, CDR2 FQGTGA. The CDR3 loop reads CASSPSRDQSSYEQYF. CDR3 sequence (DNA): TGTGCCAGCAGCCCATCCCGGGATCAAAGCTCCTACGAGCAGTACTTC.

The chain is built from TRBV13 and TRBJ2-3; no reliable D call. The CDR3 is 16 residues long. V lost 4 bases to trimming and J lost 1 base, with 15 bases between them. Looked up from germline, CDR1 is PRHDT and CDR2 is FYEKMQ (reference sequence). CDR3 protein: CASSSRVNPRTDTQYF. The CDR3 bases are TGTGCCAGCAGCTCCCGGGTGAACCCTCGCACAGATACGCAGTATTTT.

V is TRBV7-2 and J is TRBJ2-7, with 10 bases matching TRBD2. V trimming: 2 bases; J trimming: 5 bases; junction bases outside the gene matches: 3. The CDR3 has 14 residues. CDR1 and CDR2 (germline): SGHTA, FQGNSA. The CDR3 is CASSLQAGGDEQYF. CDR3 in DNA: TGTGCCAGCAGCTTACAAGCGGGGGGGGACGAGCAGTACTTC.

The chain couples TRBV19 to TRBJ1-6, with D tentatively TRBD1 (5 bases). Germline-derived CDR1 and CDR2 are LNHDA and SQIVND (reference sequence). The CDR3 spans 13 residues. V was trimmed by 3 bases and J by 10 bases, leaving 10 bases between them. This CDR3 is CASSIGGWSPLHF. CDR3 in DNA: TGTGCCAGTAGTATCGGGGGATGGTCACCCCTCCACTTT.

The chain's CDR3 is CASRNPGQGNYGYTF. CDR3 coding DNA: TGTGCCAGTAGGAACCCGGGACAAGGCAACTATGGCTACACCTTC. The chain links TRBV19 to TRBJ1-2; the D gene is possibly TRBD1 (6 bases). Trimming took off 6 bases at V and 2 bases at J, with 16 bases between the two ends. The germline V gene encodes CDR1 LNHDA and CDR2 SQIVND (reference sequence). This CDR3 is built from 15 residues.

The chain uses TRBV23-1 and TRBJ1-1; 9 positions agree with TRBD1. TRBV23-1 is an ORF; its function is uncertain. The V segment lost 2 bases and the J segment 1 base; nucleotides outside the gene matches: 2. CDR3 length: 15 residues. The CDR3 DNA reads as TGCGCCAGCAGTCAACCGGGACAGGGGAACACTGAAGCTTTCTTT. This encodes CASSQPGQGNTEAFF.

The gene calls are TRBV5-1 and TRBJ1-2; no reliable D call. CDR3 length: 12 residues. Germline V gene lookup returns CDR1 SGHRS and CDR2 YFSETQ. Trimming removed 5 bases from V and 6 bases from J, with 11 bases in between. The chain's CDR3 is CASSRTGDGYTF. The CDR3 DNA reads TGCGCCAGCAGTCGGACTGGTGATGGCTACACCTTC.

The chain links TRBV4-2 to TRBJ1-1, with D possibly being TRBD1 (6 bases). V lost 2 bases, J lost 10 bases, and 14 bases lay in between. This CDR3 has 13 residues. Per the germline V gene, CDR1 is LGHNA and CDR2 is YNFKEQ. CDR3 nucleotides: TGTGCCAGCAGCCAACCTTCCCAGGGGAGAGCTTTCTTT. Its protein is CASSQPSQGRAFF.

V and J are TRBV4-2 and TRBJ1-1; D gene unclear. The CDR3 totals 14 residues. The V end was cut by 1 base, the J end by 5 bases, with 11 bases between. CDR1 LGHNA and CDR2 YNFKEQ come from the germline V gene. The CDR3, as DNA: TGTGCCAGCAGCCAAGCTCCCGCGGGGACTGAAGCTTTCTTT. Encoded protein: CASSQAPAGTEAFF.

A single count supports this clone. The rearrangement joins TRBV6-2 or TRBV6-3 to TRBJ2-1, with 10 bases matching TRBD2. Germline lookup yields CDR1 MNHEY and CDR2 SVGEGT. The CDR3 loop spans 16 amino acids. Trimming cost V 4 bases and J 6 bases; bases outside gene matches: 9. CDR3 DNA sequence: TGTGCCAGCAGTTCGGCGGGTAGCGGGGGGTTCAATGAGCAGTTCTTC. Protein: CASSSAGSGGFNEQFF.